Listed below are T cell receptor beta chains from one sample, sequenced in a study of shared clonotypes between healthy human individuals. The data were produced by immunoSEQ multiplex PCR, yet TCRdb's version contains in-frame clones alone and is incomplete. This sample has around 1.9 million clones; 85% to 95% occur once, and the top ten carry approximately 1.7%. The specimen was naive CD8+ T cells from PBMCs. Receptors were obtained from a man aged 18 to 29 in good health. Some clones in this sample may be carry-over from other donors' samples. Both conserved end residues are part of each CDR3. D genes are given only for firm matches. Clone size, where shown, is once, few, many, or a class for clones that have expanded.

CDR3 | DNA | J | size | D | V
CASSSGGSVQFF | TGTGCCAGCAGTAGTGGGGGGAGTGTGCAGTTCTTC | TRBJ2-1 | . | . | TRBV6-1
CASSLSSTDTQYF | TGTGCCAGCAGTTTATCGAGCACAGATACGCAGTATTTT | TRBJ2-3 | once | . | TRBV28
CASSSDREADTQYF | TGTGCCAGCAGCTCCGACAGGGAGGCAGATACGCAGTATTTT | TRBJ2-3 | . | . | TRBV5-6
CASSGVALNEQFF | TGTGCCAGCAGCGGCGTTGCCCTCAATGAGCAGTTCTTC | TRBJ2-1 | . | . | TRBV7-8
CASSAGLAGVNEQFF | TGTGCCAGCAGCGCGGGACTAGCGGGAGTCAATGAGCAGTTCTTC | TRBJ2-1 | . | TRBD2 | TRBV7-3
CASSLSPRPALHEQYF | TGTGCCAGCAGTTTATCCCCTCGACCGGCTCTCCACGAGCAGTACTTC | TRBJ2-7 | . | . | TRBV27
CASSLGYAMNTEAFF | TGTGCCAGCAGCTTGGGCTACGCCATGAACACTGAAGCTTTCTTT | TRBJ1-1 | . | . | TRBV5-6
CASSQDLAGWHEQYF | TGTGCCAGCAGCCAAGATTTGGCAGGGTGGCACGAGCAGTACTTC | TRBJ2-7 | . | . | TRBV14
CASSDRDYQETQYF | TGTGCCAGCAGCGATCGGGACTATCAAGAGACCCAGTACTTC | TRBJ2-5 | . | TRBD2 | TRBV9
CASSLGPPGNTIYF | TGTGCCAGCAGCTTGGGTCCTCCGGGAAACACCATATATTTT | TRBJ1-3 | . | . | TRBV7-9
CASSPTPGAPNGYTF | TGTGCCAGCAGTCCTACCCCGGGAGCTCCGAATGGCTACACCTTC | TRBJ1-2 | . | . | TRBV7-3
CATSSREDYSYGYTF | TGTGCCACCAGCAGCCGAGAAGATTACAGCTATGGCTACACCTTC | TRBJ1-2 | . | . | TRBV15
CASSVPGQIVEGYTF | TGTGCCAGTAGTGTTCCGGGACAAATTGTCGAAGGCTACACCTTC | TRBJ1-2 | . | . | TRBV19
CASSQSLWGGPITGELFF | TGCGCCAGCAGCCAAAGCCTTTGGGGAGGGCCTATCACCGGGGAGCTGTTTTTT | TRBJ2-2 | once | TRBD2 | TRBV4-3
CASSARQINTGELFF | TGTGCCAGCAGTGCAAGACAGATTAACACCGGGGAGCTGTTTTTT | TRBJ2-2 | . | . | TRBV28
CASSLGRGSTDTQYF | TGTGCCAGCAGCTTGGGTCGGGGTAGCACAGATACGCAGTATTTT | TRBJ2-3 | . | . | TRBV5-8
CASRRIAGAYTNEKLFF | TGTGCCAGCAGGCGCATAGCAGGGGCGTATACTAATGAAAAACTGTTTTTT | TRBJ1-4 | . | . | TRBV27
CASALHGADYEQYF | TGTGCCAGCGCCCTCCACGGGGCAGACTACGAGCAGTACTTC | TRBJ2-7 | . | . | TRBV28
CASSPRDTLNTEAFF | TGTGCCAGCAGCCCCAGGGACACCCTGAACACTGAAGCTTTCTTT | TRBJ1-1 | . | . | TRBV11-2
CASSYNGRGSGNTIYF | TGTGCCAGCAGCTACAACGGGCGAGGCTCTGGAAACACCATATATTTT | TRBJ1-3 | . | . | TRBV5-6
CASSQGVAGGLNEQYF | TGCGCCAGCAGCCAAGGGGTTGCGGGAGGCCTGAACGAGCAGTACTTC | TRBJ2-7 | once | TRBD2 | TRBV4-1
CASSERLARSYEQYF | TGTGCCAGCAGTGAGCGACTAGCGCGCTCCTACGAGCAGTACTTC | TRBJ2-7 | . | TRBD2 | TRBV2
CASEGPRGGSPLHF | TGTGCCAGCGAAGGGCCCCGGGGGGGTTCACCCCTCCACTTT | TRBJ1-6 | . | . | TRBV28
CASSTLNTEAFF | TGTGCCAGCAGCACGTTGAACACTGAAGCTTTCTTT | TRBJ1-1 | . | . | TRBV7-2
CASTRGDAEAFF | TGTGCCAGTACCCGAGGGGATGCTGAAGCTTTCTTT | TRBJ1-1 | few | . | TRBV19
CASKSTPGNTIYF | TGTGCCAGCAAATCCACCCCGGGAAACACCATATATTTT | TRBJ1-3 | . | . | TRBV6-5
CASSIGGRGLDEQYF | TGTGCCAGTAGTATAGGAGGCAGGGGCCTGGACGAGCAGTACTTC | TRBJ2-7 | . | . | TRBV19
CASRYGGAMSEQYF | TGTGCCAGCAGATACGGGGGGGCCATGAGCGAGCAGTACTTC | TRBJ2-7 | . | TRBD2 | TRBV27
CASSLGDRGPNGYTF | TGTGCCAGCAGCTTAGGGGACAGGGGCCCAAATGGCTACACCTTC | TRBJ1-2 | . | TRBD1 | TRBV7-9